This T cell receptor (beta chain) was documented in a study of T cell responses to AZD1222 COVID-19 vaccine. General study results and limits: Repertoire collection took place solely once the T cell response had peaked. Spike-specific TCR breadth rose after two AZD1222 doses, and depth rose as well. Baseline serostatus was positive in only a handful of AZD1222 recipients. The span of vaccine-associated CD4 TCRs extended across spike, with dominance at 160-218 and 743-854.

Profiling relied on immunoSEQ multiplex PCR, and the TCRdb table lists in-frame clones only, not all of them. Of about 140,000 clones listed, 90% were seen once; the top ten hold 1.5% to 2%. About this clone: What it recognizes is unknown.

The sequencing here drew on peripheral blood, taken 28 days after the second AZD1222 dose. The receptor was derived from an adult who received the AZD1222 COVID-19 vaccine.

Written as DNA, the CDR3 is TGTGCCAGCAGCCAAGATTGGAGGGCAGATACGCAGTATTTT. Residues: CASSQDWRADTQYF. The chain recombines TRBV3-1 (or the pseudogene TRBV3-2) with TRBJ2-3; tentatively, D is TRBD2 (6 bases). Trimming left V 0 bases short and J 4 bases short, with 8 bases between. The CDR3 loop spans 14 amino acids. Germline values: CDR1 LGHDT, CDR2 YNNKEL (reference sequence).